Each of the 30 T cell receptor beta chains below was sequenced from the same sample in a study of T cell responses to AZD1222 COVID-19 vaccine. The protocol was immunoSEQ multiplex PCR, while the TCRdb copy is restricted to in-frame clones and leaves out a portion. Of roughly 180,000 clones in the sample, just over 85% were seen once. Source: peripheral blood, taken on day 0 of AZD1222 vaccination. Receptors were obtained from an adult in good health.

The V gene is TRBV27, the J gene TRBJ2-2; 7 bases align to TRBD2. This CDR3 comprises 15 residues. J lost 6 bases, V lost 5 bases, and 9 bases had no gene match. Looked up from germline, CDR1 is MNHEY and CDR2 is SMNVEV (reference sequence). CDR3: CASSPPRGRAGELFF. In nucleotides, the CDR3 is TGTGCCAGCAGTCCCCCCCGGGGGAGGGCCGGGGAGCTGTTTTTT.

The chain couples TRBV19 to TRBJ2-1; tentatively, D is TRBD1 (5 bases). Germline values: CDR1 LNHDA, CDR2 SQIVND (reference sequence). Trimming shortened V by 3 bases and J by 9 bases, and 15 bases separated the two germline ends. This CDR3 region has 14 residues. CDR3 residues: CASSMGGASGEQFF. CDR3 nucleotide sequence: TGTGCCAGTAGTATGGGTGGGGCATCCGGTGAGCAGTTCTTC. Full variable domain (outside the CDR3, taken from reference TRBV19 and TRBJ2-1): DGGITQSPKYLFRKEGQNVTLSCEQNLNHDAMYWYRQDPGQGLRLIYYSQIVNDFQKGDIAEGYSVSREKKESFPLTVTSAQKNPTAFYLCASSMGGASGEQFFGPGTRLTVL.

This clone was observed a single time. The V gene is TRBV6-5, the J gene TRBJ1-5, with a tentative D call TRBD1 (5 bases). The CDR3 extends over 14 amino acids. With 9 bases removed from V and 0 bases from J, the gap between germline ends came to 12 bases. Per germline, CDR1 MNHEY and CDR2 SVGAGI. The chain's CDR3 is CASRTSYSNQPQHF. The CDR3 nucleotides read TGTGCCAGTAGGACATCCTATAGCAATCAGCCCCAGCATTTT.

This clone was seen once. This may come from a read error, since a much larger clone is one base off. Distinct nucleotide sequences in the sample also encode this CDR3. The gene calls are TRBV4-3 and TRBJ2-3, with 9 bases aligning to TRBD2. In germline, CDR1 is LGHNA, CDR2 YSLEER. The CDR3 runs to 16 residues. V was clipped by 1 base and J by 4 bases; unmatched bases: 6. The CDR3 here is CASSQARGGGPDTQYF. CDR3 nucleotides: TGCGCCAGCAGCCAAGCGCGCGGGGGGGGGCCAGATACGCAGTATTTT.

J is TRBJ1-5 and V is TRBV7-9; D is uncertain. The V end lost 5 bases, the J end lost 3 bases, and 5 bases lay between the germline ends. CDR3 length: 12 residues. Germline V gives CDR1 SEHNR, CDR2 FQNEAQ (reference sequence). The CDR3 reads CASSADNQPQHF. Written as DNA, the CDR3 is TGTGCCAGCAGCGCGGACAATCAGCCCCAGCATTTT.

This sequence joins TRBV13 and TRBJ1-5; D is perhaps TRBD1 (6 bases). The CDR3 has 14 residues. The germline V gene encodes CDR1 PRHDT and CDR2 FYEKMQ (reference sequence). The germline V and J ends were trimmed by 5 bases and 3 bases, with 11 bases remaining between them. This chain's CDR3 is CASSGTGPNQPQHF. For the CDR3, the DNA is TGTGCCAGCAGCGGTACAGGGCCCAATCAGCCCCAGCATTTT.

The V gene is TRBV27, the J gene TRBJ1-4, with unresolved D. The V gene lost 6 bases and the J gene lost 8 bases, with 16 bases spanning the gap. The CDR3 is 14 residues long. Germline lookup yields CDR1 MNHEY and CDR2 SMNVEV (reference sequence). The CDR3 region is CASSPTYRAEKLFF. DNA of the CDR3: TGTGCCAGCAGCCCTACCTACCGCGCCGAAAAACTGTTTTTT.

The rearrangement links TRBV19 to TRBJ2-1; 9 positions agree with TRBD1. V lost 5 bases and J lost 7; bases outside the gene matches: 6. CDR3 length equals 14 residues. CDR1 and CDR2 from the germline V gene are LNHDA and SQIVND (reference sequence). DNA of the CDR3: TGTGCCAGTAGTCCGGACAGGGGAGGGAATGAGCAGTTCTTC. Its translation is CASSPDRGGNEQFF.

The chain recombines TRBV7-8 with TRBJ2-3, with D possibly called TRBD1 or TRBD2 (5 bases each). The CDR3 spans 15 residues. V gave up 2 bases and J gave up 1 base, with 10 bases separating them. Germline-derived CDR1 and CDR2 are SGHVS and FQNEAQ. The CDR3 DNA follows: TGTGCCAGCAGCTTAAGAGGGGTGGGCACAGATACGCAGTATTTT. Its protein is CASSLRGVGTDTQYF. Supplemented by reference TRBV7-8 and TRBJ2-3, the full variable domain reads GAGVSQSPRYKVAKRGQDVALRCDPISGHVSLFWYQQALGQGPEFLTYFQNEAQLDKSGLPSDRFFAERPEGSVSTLKIQRTQQEDSAVYLCASSLRGVGTDTQYFGPGTRLTVL.

CDR3 residues: CASSPTGLGETQYF. CDR3 DNA: TGTGCCAGCAGTCCCACAGGGCTGGGAGAGACCCAGTACTTC. The chain is built from TRBV28 and TRBJ2-5, with D possibly matching TRBD1 (6 bases). Germline V gene lookup returns CDR1 MDHEN and CDR2 SYDVKM. V lost 5 bases and J lost 4, with 14 bases in between. The CDR3 covers 14 residues.

This rearrangement joins TRBV6-5 to TRBJ2-7; D may be TRBD1 (6 bases). V was pared by 0 bases and J by 6 bases, with 15 bases between. The CDR3 contains 15 residues. The V gene's germline CDR1 is MNHEY and CDR2 SVGAGI. The CDR3 sequence: CASSYSTGQGPEQYF. The CDR3 DNA reads as TGTGCCAGCAGTTACTCGACAGGTCAGGGTCCCGAGCAGTACTTC.

Only one count was recorded for this clone. V is TRBV18 and J is TRBJ1-1, with no clear D. The germline gives CDR1 KGHSH, CDR2 LQKENI. Trimming stripped 2 bases from V and 7 bases from J, with 11 bases between. The CDR3 extends over 13 amino acids. CDR3 coding DNA: TGTGCCAGCTCACCAGGTTTACAGCATGAAGCTTTCTTT. Protein: CASSPGLQHEAFF.

The V call is TRBV27, the J call TRBJ1-5; TRBD1 is a possible D gene (5 bases). The V gene lost 8 bases and the J gene lost 2 bases, with 13 bases spanning the gap. This CDR3 region has 14 residues. The germline gives CDR1 MNHEY, CDR2 SMNVEV (reference sequence). CDR3 protein: CASGREGGNQPQHF. The CDR3 DNA reads TGTGCCAGCGGCAGGGAAGGGGGCAATCAGCCCCAGCATTTT.

This chain connects TRBV7-3 to TRBJ1-1; TRBD1 aligns across 10 bases. Per the germline V gene, CDR1 is SGHTA and CDR2 is FQGTGA. The ends lost 5 bases at V and 4 bases at J; junction bases unmatched: 10. The CDR3 consists of 16 residues. The CDR3 loop reads CASSPTGTGVFTEAFF. In DNA, the CDR3 is TGTGCCAGCAGCCCGACCGGGACAGGGGTATTCACTGAAGCTTTCTTT.

DNA for the CDR3: TGTGCCAGCAGCTTAGAAACATTCTACGAGCAGTACTTC. Its protein is CASSLETFYEQYF. The chain carries TRBV7-6 and TRBJ2-7; D is unresolved. Trimming cost V 1 base and J 3 bases, with 7 bases left between them. The CDR3 runs 13 residues. Germline V gene data show CDR1 as SGHVS and CDR2 as FNYEAQ.

This chain joins TRBV6-4 and TRBJ2-2; D unresolved. This CDR3 has 14 residues. The germline gives CDR1 MRHNA, CDR2 SNTAGT. V lost 4 bases and J 1 base, leaving 7 bases between the germline ends. The CDR3 region has the DNA TGTGCCAGCAGTGGTACTTGGAACACCGGGGAGCTGTTTTTT. The encoded protein is CASSGTWNTGELFF.

The gene calls are TRBV27 and TRBJ2-1; no firm D call. V lost 6 bases and J 8 bases, leaving 8 bases between the germline ends. Germline V gene lookup returns CDR1 MNHEY and CDR2 SMNVEV (reference sequence). This CDR3 spans 11 amino acids. This chain's CDR3 is CASSRFDEQFF. CDR3 coding DNA: TGTGCCAGCAGCCGATTCGATGAGCAGTTCTTC.

The CDR3 sequence is CASRSPSPLLLEQYF. CDR3 bases: TGTGCCAGCAGGTCTCCGAGTCCACTCCTCCTCGAGCAGTACTTC. V gene TRBV28 combines with J gene TRBJ2-7, with unresolved D. The germline gives CDR1 MDHEN, CDR2 SYDVKM. V lost 6 bases and J lost 6, with 21 bases in between. CDR3 size: 15 residues.

The gene calls are TRBV3-1 (or the pseudogene TRBV3-2) and TRBJ1-2; D gene ambiguous. CDR1 LGHDT and CDR2 YNNKEL come from the germline V gene (reference sequence). V shed 1 base and J shed 7 bases, with 13 bases lying between them. The CDR3 loop spans 14 amino acids. The CDR3 bases are TGTGCCAGCAGCCAAGTTCTGCGGGTCAGTGGCTACACCTTC. Translated: CASSQVLRVSGYTF.

The genes are TRBV6-2 or TRBV6-3 and TRBJ2-7; no clear D. V lost 0 bases, J lost 10 bases, and 13 bases lay in between. Germline CDR1 and CDR2: MNHEY and SVGEGT. This CDR3 contains 13 residues. The CDR3 sequence: CASSYSGIAGQYF. CDR3 DNA: TGTGCCAGCAGTTACTCAGGGATAGCAGGACAGTACTTC.

The chain uses TRBV3-1 (or the pseudogene TRBV3-2) and TRBJ2-2, with 7 nucleotides matching TRBD2. The germline V gene encodes CDR1 LGHDT and CDR2 YNNKEL (reference sequence). J lost 1 base, V lost 8 bases, and 4 bases had no gene match. The CDR3 sequence is 14 residues long. CDR3 nucleotide sequence: TGTGCCAGCGGCCCGGGGGGGAACACCGGGGAGCTGTTTTTT. The encoded protein is CASGPGGNTGELFF.

The chain employs TRBV28 and TRBJ1-3; maybe TRBD1 (6 bases). CDR1 and CDR2 (germline): MDHEN, SYDVKM. Trimming left V 3 bases short and J 1 base short, with 13 bases between. This CDR3 region has 16 residues. The CDR3 loop is CASSLGTRISGNTIYF. CDR3 coding DNA: TGTGCCAGCAGTTTGGGGACAAGAATTTCTGGAAACACCATATATTTT.

V gene TRBV28 combines with J gene TRBJ2-7, with 9 bases aligning to TRBD1. The germline gives CDR1 MDHEN, CDR2 SYDVKM. The trim removed 6 bases at V and 2 bases at J, leaving 5 bases unmatched. The CDR3 has 14 amino acids. The CDR3 region is CASRIGTGTYEQYF. CDR3 in DNA: TGTGCCAGCAGGATAGGGACAGGGACCTACGAGCAGTACTTC.

The genes are TRBV5-1 and TRBJ2-7; 7 nucleotides match TRBD2. The CDR3 sequence is 15 residues long. Unmatched junction bases numbered 8, after V lost 0 bases and J lost 5 bases. Germline loops: CDR1 SGHRS, CDR2 YFSETQ. CDR3 amino acids: CASSLALGGLNEQYF. The CDR3 coding sequence is TGCGCCAGCAGCTTGGCCCTGGGGGGGTTGAACGAGCAGTACTTC.

The chain has TRBV4-3 and TRBJ2-5; D gene unclear. Germline values: CDR1 LGHNA, CDR2 YSLEER. CDR3 length: 13 residues. Trimming took 0 bases from V and 2 from J, leaving 4 bases between them. CDR3 sequence (DNA): TGCGCCAGCAGCCAAGATAGACAAGAGACCCAGTACTTC. It yields the protein CASSQDRQETQYF.

The sample holds a few counts of this clone. The chain recombines TRBV6-6 with TRBJ2-7; TRBD1 agrees at 8 bases. V shed 6 bases, J shed 0 bases, and the junction held 4 bases outside the gene matches. CDR3 length equals 14 residues. Looked up from germline, CDR1 is MNHNY and CDR2 is SVGAGI (reference sequence). The CDR3 nucleotides read TGTGCCAGCAGAACAGGGGGAGTCTCCTACGAGCAGTACTTC. Protein sequence: CASRTGGVSYEQYF.

The gene calls are TRBV4-1 and TRBJ2-7; 8 positions match TRBD2. The CDR3 extends over 15 amino acids. The trim removed 7 bases at V and 1 base at J, leaving 9 bases unmatched. Germline V gives CDR1 MGHRA, CDR2 YSYEKL. CDR3 sequence reads: CASTPMGGGSYEQYF. DNA for the CDR3: TGCGCCAGCACCCCGATGGGCGGGGGGTCCTACGAGCAGTACTTC.

The chain couples TRBV5-8 to TRBJ1-2; D call uncertain. Germline loops: CDR1 SGHTS, CDR2 YDEGEE. The CDR3 sequence is 12 residues long. V lost 0 bases, J lost 7 bases, and 7 bases lay in between. In nucleotides, the CDR3 is TGTGCCAGCAGCTTGGAGGGTTTTGGCTACACCTTC. Its translation is CASSLEGFGYTF.

The CDR3 loop is CAIRTGTQDEQYF. The CDR3 DNA sequence: TGTGCCATCAGGACCGGGACCCAGGACGAGCAGTACTTC. This chain joins TRBV10-3 and TRBJ2-7; D might be TRBD1 or TRBD2, each matching 5 bases. There are 13 residues in the CDR3. CDR1 is ENHRY and CDR2 is SYGVKD in the germline V gene. The germline V and J ends were trimmed by 6 bases and 5 bases, with 14 bases remaining between them.

V is TRBV7-6 and J is TRBJ1-6, with D maybe TRBD1 (5 bases). The CDR3 extends over 16 amino acids. The germline V and J ends were trimmed by 5 bases and 0 bases, with 11 bases remaining between them. CDR1 is SGHVS, CDR2 FNYEAQ, per germline. This CDR3 reads CASSPRDSSYNSPLHF. The DNA for the CDR3 is TGTGCCAGCAGCCCCCGCGACAGCTCCTATAATTCACCCCTCCACTTT. The complete variable domain, with remaining parts taken from reference TRBV7-6 and TRBJ1-6, reads GAGVSQSPRYKVTKRGQDVALRCDPISGHVSLYWYRQALGQGPEFLTYFNYEAQQDKSGLPNDRFSAERPEGSISTLTIQRTEQRDSAMYRCASSPRDSSYNSPLHFGNGTRLTVT.